Listed below are T cell receptor beta chains from one sample, sequenced in a study of human T cells and chemical hapten exposure. MiXCR, run by TCRdb on the RACE reads, gives a single entry per CDR3 protein. The sample consists of about 82,000 distinct CDR3 sequences, around 9.3% of them appearing once. This specimen was whole blood, taken in connection with sensitization to the hapten diphenylcyclopropenone (DPC). The origin of the receptors is a woman aged 45-65 years with alopecia areata. Some clones in this sample may be carry-over from other donors' samples. Each CDR3 is given with its conserved first and last residue. D genes are given only for firm matches. Clone size is shown for a subset of rows, as once, few, many or a class of expanded clone.

v_gene,abundance,d_gene,j_gene,CDR3aa,CDR3nt
TRBV20-1,.,TRBD2,TRBJ2-2,CSARGATSEYSTGELFF,TGCAGTGCTAGAGGGGCCACTAGCGAATACAGCACCGGGGAGCTGTTTTTT
TRBV14,many,.,TRBJ2-2,CASSQVPGLRRPNTGELFF,TGTGCCAGCAGCCAAGTCCCAGGGTTGCGGCGTCCGAACACCGGGGAGCTGTTTTTT
TRBV11-2,.,.,TRBJ1-4,CASSLGTYEKLFF,TGTGCCAGCAGCTTAGGGACCTATGAAAAACTGTTTTTT
TRBV27,many,.,TRBJ1-1,CASSFVGHGVMAFF,TGTGCCAGCAGTTTCGTAGGACACGGGGTTATGGCTTTCTTT
TRBV11-2,few,.,TRBJ2-7,CASSLGGFSYEQYF,TGTGCCAGCAGCTTGGGGGGATTCTCCTACGAGCAGTACTTC
TRBV18,.,.,TRBJ2-7,CASSPLLFGSSTYEQYF,TGTGCCAGCTCACCACTTCTTTTCGGCAGCTCTACCTACGAGCAGTACTTC
TRBV7-9,few,.,TRBJ2-1,CASSNHLAKSYNEQFF,TGTGCCAGCAGCAACCACCTAGCGAAATCTTACAATGAGCAGTTCTTC
TRBV11-2,many,.,TRBJ2-1,CASSLDGLASYNEQFF,TGTGCCAGCAGCTTAGATGGGCTAGCGTCCTACAATGAGCAGTTCTTC
TRBV11-2,few,TRBD1,TRBJ2-1,CASSSNSYATGDYNEQFF,TGTGCCAGCAGCTCTAATAGTTACGCCACAGGGGACTACAATGAGCAGTTCTTC
TRBV7-2,.,TRBD2,TRBJ2-1,CASSFSGSTYNEQFF,TGTGCCAGCAGCTTTAGCGGGAGCACATACAATGAGCAGTTCTTC
TRBV6-6,few,.,TRBJ1-5,CASSPGNRANQPQHF,TGTGCCAGCAGCCCGGGAAACAGGGCCAATCAGCCCCAGCATTTT
TRBV12-5,.,.,TRBJ2-7,CASGFTEEEQYF,TGTGCTAGTGGTTTCACGGAGGAGGAGCAGTACTTC
TRBV6-1,.,TRBD1,TRBJ2-1,CASTRGTGSYNEQFF,TGTGCCTCCACCCGGGGGACAGGATCCTACAATGAGCAGTTCTTC
TRBV3-1,.,.,TRBJ2-1,CASRQLGNYNEQFF,TGTGCCAGCAGACAACTAGGGAACTACAATGAGCAGTTCTTC
TRBV4-3,many,TRBD2,TRBJ2-2,CASSQDDPSGTGELFF,TGCGCCAGCAGCCAAGACGATCCTAGCGGAACCGGGGAGCTGTTTTTT
TRBV20-1,.,.,TRBJ1-2,CSAKLRDGYTF,TGCAGTGCAAAGCTCCGCGATGGCTACACCTTC
TRBV7-2,many,TRBD1,TRBJ1-1,CASSFTGVTEAFF,TGTGCCAGCAGCTTCACAGGGGTCACTGAAGCTTTCTTT
TRBV10-3,.,.,TRBJ2-3,CAISGAGATSTDTQYF,TGTGCCATCAGTGGGGCAGGGGCTACTAGCACAGATACGCAGTATTTT
TRBV7-9,many,.,TRBJ2-5,CASSLGGRGDQETQYF,TGTGCCAGCAGCTTAGGAGGGAGAGGGGATCAAGAGACCCAGTACTTC
TRBV10-3,.,TRBD2,TRBJ2-3,CAISESTSGSFTDTQYF,TGTGCCATCAGTGAGTCGACTAGCGGGAGTTTCACAGATACGCAGTATTTT
TRBV13,few,.,TRBJ2-7,CASSQPGDEQYF,TGTGCCAGCAGCCAACCAGGAGACGAGCAGTACTTC
TRBV20-1,.,.,TRBJ1-3,CSARVGTVRNTIYF,TGCAGTGCTAGAGTTGGGACTGTCAGAAACACCATATATTTT
TRBV20-1,many,TRBD1,TRBJ1-5,CSTGQGDQPQHF,TGCAGCACTGGACAGGGGGATCAGCCCCAGCATTTT
TRBV30,many,.,TRBJ1-1,CAWRKGGASPMNTEAFF,TGTGCCTGGAGAAAAGGGGGGGCCTCCCCGATGAACACTGAAGCTTTCTTT
TRBV29-1,many,TRBD2,TRBJ2-5,CSVSGSGETQYF,TGCAGCGTTAGCGGGAGCGGGGAGACCCAGTACTTC
TRBV27,few,.,TRBJ2-7,CAGYRDGPYEQYF,TGTGCCGGTTACCGGGACGGACCCTACGAGCAGTACTTC
TRBV7-2,few,.,TRBJ2-3,CASSEDVPDTQYF,TGTGCCAGCAGCGAGGACGTTCCAGATACGCAGTATTTT
TRBV7-6,few,.,TRBJ2-1,CASTPGSNEQFF,TGTGCCAGCACCCCCGGATCCAATGAGCAGTTCTTC
TRBV27,few,TRBD1,TRBJ1-6,CARLTNPTGGYGSSYNSPLHF,TGTGCCAGACTTACCAACCCGACAGGGGGCTATGGAAGCTCCTATAATTCACCCCTCCACTTT
TRBV28,few,.,TRBJ1-5,CASRQQATQPQHF,TGTGCCAGCAGACAACAGGCTACTCAGCCCCAGCATTTT
TRBV30,few,TRBD2,TRBJ2-2,CAWVPTSGFTGELFF,TGTGCCTGGGTCCCCACTAGCGGCTTTACCGGGGAGCTGTTTTTT
TRBV14,few,.,TRBJ2-1,CASSQDQVFRITNEQFF,TGTGCCAGCAGCCAAGATCAGGTATTCCGCATAACAAATGAGCAGTTCTTC
TRBV5-1,.,.,TRBJ1-2,CASSLELPLYGYTF,TGCGCCAGCAGCTTGGAATTACCCCTCTATGGCTACACCTTC
TRBV29-1,few,TRBD2,TRBJ2-5,CSVEAGGGSETQYF,TGCAGCGTTGAAGCGGGCGGGGGGTCAGAGACCCAGTACTTC
TRBV2,.,TRBD2,TRBJ2-3,CASSPWTSVSDTQYF,TGTGCCAGCAGTCCTTGGACTAGCGTTTCAGATACGCAGTATTTT
TRBV4-3,.,.,TRBJ1-1,CASSQDSGGGTEAFF,TGCGCCAGCAGCCAAGATTCCGGGGGTGGGACTGAAGCTTTCTTT
TRBV6-1,many,.,TRBJ2-1,CASRKVVAEPNEQFF,TGTGCCAGCAGGAAGGTGGTAGCGGAGCCCAATGAGCAGTTCTTC
TRBV7-9,many,.,TRBJ2-4,CASSPGPRTVGKNIQYF,TGTGCCAGCAGCCCCGGCCCGAGGACAGTGGGCAAAAACATTCAGTACTTC
TRBV29-1,few,.,TRBJ2-5,CSVELVGVETQYF,TGCAGCGTCGAGTTAGTGGGAGTAGAGACCCAGTACTTC
TRBV3-1,few,TRBD1,TRBJ2-3,CASSQFGTGGANTQYF,TGTGCCAGCAGCCAATTTGGGACAGGGGGCGCGAATACGCAGTATTTT
TRBV20-1,few,TRBD2,TRBJ2-5,CSAGDSGTTQETQYF,TGCAGTGCTGGGGACTCCGGGACTACCCAAGAGACCCAGTACTTC
TRBV5-1,.,TRBD1,TRBJ2-7,CASSLAVGTGPHEQYF,TGCGCCAGCAGCTTGGCAGTCGGGACAGGGCCCCACGAGCAGTACTTC
TRBV27,.,.,TRBJ2-7,CASSLRVGAGVYEQYF,TGTGCCAGCAGTTTACGTGTGGGGGCAGGGGTATACGAGCAGTACTTC
TRBV20-1,many,.,TRBJ2-7,CSACRDTTYEQYF,TGCAGTGCTTGTCGGGACACCACCTACGAGCAGTACTTC
TRBV7-2,few,.,TRBJ1-1,CASSSGPSGTEAFF,TGTGCCAGCAGCTCTGGGCCGTCGGGCACTGAAGCTTTCTTT
TRBV29-1,many,TRBD1,TRBJ1-1,CSVADRGYTEAFF,TGCAGCGTTGCTGACAGGGGTTACACTGAAGCTTTCTTT
TRBV18,.,.,TRBJ2-5,CASSRPGPLDSQETQYF,TGTGCCAGCTCACGACCGGGGCCCCTGGACTCCCAAGAGACCCAGTACTTC
TRBV7-9,few,.,TRBJ2-3,CASSRELAAQYF,TGTGCCAGCAGCCGAGAACTGGCTGCGCAGTATTTT
TRBV30,few,.,TRBJ1-6,CAWSVADNSPLHF,TGTGCCTGGAGTGTAGCGGATAATTCACCCCTCCACTTT
TRBV28,many,.,TRBJ2-7,CASSPVGGASYEQYF,TGTGCCAGCTCCCCCGTTGGGGGAGCCTCCTACGAGCAGTACTTC
TRBV5-4,.,TRBD2,TRBJ2-1,CASTMGSTSESVEQFF,TGTGCCAGCACCATGGGGTCGACTAGCGAGAGTGTTGAGCAGTTCTTC
TRBV2,many,.,TRBJ2-2,CATTLVSTGELFF,TGTGCCACTACCCTAGTGAGCACCGGGGAGCTGTTTTTT
TRBV6-5,many,.,TRBJ2-5,CASSYSPGAGETQYF,TGTGCCAGCAGTTACTCCCCAGGGGCGGGCGAGACCCAGTACTTC
TRBV5-6,.,TRBD1,TRBJ1-1,CASSLAGQDQTEAFF,TGTGCCAGCAGCTTGGCCGGACAGGATCAAACTGAAGCTTTCTTT
TRBV19,.,.,TRBJ1-5,CASSIRDQPQHF,TGTGCCAGTAGTATAAGGGATCAGCCCCAGCATTTT
TRBV3-1,many,.,TRBJ2-1,CASSQNIGPSYNEQFF,TGTGCCAGCAGCCAAAATATCGGGCCCTCCTACAATGAGCAGTTCTTC
TRBV4-2,many,.,TRBJ1-1,CASSQGQGFEVAF,TGTGCCAGCAGCCAAGGCCAGGGGTTTGAAGTTGCCTTT
TRBV7-9,.,.,TRBJ1-6,CVSSVRTGRHSPLHF,TGTGTCAGCAGCGTCCGGACCGGGCGGCATTCACCCCTCCACTTT
TRBV6-5,many,.,TRBJ1-6,CASSYSGDGPLHF,TGTGCCAGCAGTTACTCGGGGGACGGACCCCTCCACTTT